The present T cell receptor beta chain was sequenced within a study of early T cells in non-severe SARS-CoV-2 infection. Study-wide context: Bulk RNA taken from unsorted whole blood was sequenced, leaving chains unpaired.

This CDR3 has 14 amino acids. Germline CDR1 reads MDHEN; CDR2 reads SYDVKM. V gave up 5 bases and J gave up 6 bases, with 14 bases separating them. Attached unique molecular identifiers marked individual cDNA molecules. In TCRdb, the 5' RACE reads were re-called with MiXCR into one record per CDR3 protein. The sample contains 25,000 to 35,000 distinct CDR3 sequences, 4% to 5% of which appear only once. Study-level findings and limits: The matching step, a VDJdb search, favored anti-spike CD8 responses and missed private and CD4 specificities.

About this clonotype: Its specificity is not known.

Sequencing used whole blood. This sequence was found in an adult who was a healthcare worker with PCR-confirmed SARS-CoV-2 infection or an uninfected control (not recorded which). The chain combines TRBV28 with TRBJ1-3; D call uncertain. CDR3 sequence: CASSPLRPENTIYF. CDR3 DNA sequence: TGTGCCAGCAGTCCCCTTCGGCCTGAAAACACCATATATTTT.